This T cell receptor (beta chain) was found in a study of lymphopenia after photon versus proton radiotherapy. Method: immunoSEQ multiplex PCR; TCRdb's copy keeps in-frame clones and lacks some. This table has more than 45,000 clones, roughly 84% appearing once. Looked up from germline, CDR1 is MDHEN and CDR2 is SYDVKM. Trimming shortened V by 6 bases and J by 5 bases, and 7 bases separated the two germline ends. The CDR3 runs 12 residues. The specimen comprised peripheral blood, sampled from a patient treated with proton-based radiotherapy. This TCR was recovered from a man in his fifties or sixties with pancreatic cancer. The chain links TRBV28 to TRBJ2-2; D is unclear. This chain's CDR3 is CASSLVTGELFF. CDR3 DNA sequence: TGTGCCAGCAGCCTAGTAACCGGGGAGCTGTTTTTT.